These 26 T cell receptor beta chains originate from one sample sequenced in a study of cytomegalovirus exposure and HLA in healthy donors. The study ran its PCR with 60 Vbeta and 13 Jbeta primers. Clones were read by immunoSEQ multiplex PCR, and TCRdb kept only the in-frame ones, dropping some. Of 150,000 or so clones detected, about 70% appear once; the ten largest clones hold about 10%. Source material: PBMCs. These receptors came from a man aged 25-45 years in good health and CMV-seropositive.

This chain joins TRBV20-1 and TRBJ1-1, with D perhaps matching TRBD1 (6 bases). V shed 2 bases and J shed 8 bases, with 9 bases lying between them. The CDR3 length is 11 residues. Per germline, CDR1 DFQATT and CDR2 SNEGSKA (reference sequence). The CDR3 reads CSARQGPEAFF. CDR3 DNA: TGCAGTGCTAGACAGGGGCCCGAAGCTTTCTTT.

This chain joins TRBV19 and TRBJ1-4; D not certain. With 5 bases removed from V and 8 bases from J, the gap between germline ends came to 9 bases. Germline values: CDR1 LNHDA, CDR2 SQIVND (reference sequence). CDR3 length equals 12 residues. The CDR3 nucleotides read TGTGCCAGTAGTGGCGGTGGCGAAAAACTGTTTTTT. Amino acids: CASSGGGEKLFF.

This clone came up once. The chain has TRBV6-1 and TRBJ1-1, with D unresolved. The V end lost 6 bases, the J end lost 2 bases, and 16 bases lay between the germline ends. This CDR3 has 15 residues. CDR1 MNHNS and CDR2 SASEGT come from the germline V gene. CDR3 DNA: TGTGCCAGCAGAGTACTGAGCTCTGGTAACACTGAAGCTTTCTTT. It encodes CASRVLSSGNTEAFF.

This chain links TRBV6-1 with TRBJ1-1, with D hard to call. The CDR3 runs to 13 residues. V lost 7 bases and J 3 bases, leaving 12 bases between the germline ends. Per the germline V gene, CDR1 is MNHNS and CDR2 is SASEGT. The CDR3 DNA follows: TGTGCCAGCATTACTGCAGAGGACACTGAAGCTTTCTTT. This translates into CASITAEDTEAFF.

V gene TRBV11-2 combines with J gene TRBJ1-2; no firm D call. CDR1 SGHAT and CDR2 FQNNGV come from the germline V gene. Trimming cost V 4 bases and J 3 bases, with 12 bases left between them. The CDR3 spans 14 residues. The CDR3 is CASSSTTVDYGYTF. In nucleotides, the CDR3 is TGTGCCAGCAGCTCCACCACGGTAGACTATGGCTACACCTTC.

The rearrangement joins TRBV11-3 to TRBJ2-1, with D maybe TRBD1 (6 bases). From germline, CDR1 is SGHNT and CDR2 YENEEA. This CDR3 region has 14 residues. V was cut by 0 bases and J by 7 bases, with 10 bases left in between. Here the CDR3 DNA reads TGTGCCAGCAGCTTAGAACGGACAGAGAATGAGCAGTTCTTC. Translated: CASSLERTENEQFF.

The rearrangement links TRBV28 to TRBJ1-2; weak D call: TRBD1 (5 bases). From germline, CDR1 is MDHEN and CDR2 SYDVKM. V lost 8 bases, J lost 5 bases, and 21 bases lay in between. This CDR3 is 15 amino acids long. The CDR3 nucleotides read TGTGCCAGCTCCCCCAGGGTCGAGGTGGCGTATGGCTACACCTTC. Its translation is CASSPRVEVAYGYTF.

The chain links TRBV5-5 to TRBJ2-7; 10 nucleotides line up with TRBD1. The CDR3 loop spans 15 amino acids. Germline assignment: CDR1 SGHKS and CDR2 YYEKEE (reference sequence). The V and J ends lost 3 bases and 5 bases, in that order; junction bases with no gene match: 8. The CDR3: CASSSKDRGGHEQYF. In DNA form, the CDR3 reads TGTGCCAGCAGCTCAAAGGACAGGGGGGGCCACGAGCAGTACTTC.

CDR3 region: CASSPQWDSRNQPQHF. The CDR3 bases are TGCGCCAGCAGTCCCCAATGGGACAGCCGCAATCAGCCCCAGCATTTT. The gene calls are TRBV23-1 and TRBJ1-5; 7 bases line up with TRBD1. TRBV23-1 is filed as an ORF, its function uncertain. This CDR3 contains 16 residues. Unmatched junction bases numbered 8, after V lost 4 bases and J lost 2 bases.

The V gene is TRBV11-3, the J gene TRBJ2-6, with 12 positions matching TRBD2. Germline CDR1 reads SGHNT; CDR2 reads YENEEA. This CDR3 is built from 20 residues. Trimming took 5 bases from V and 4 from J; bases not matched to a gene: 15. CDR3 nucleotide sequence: TGTGCCAGCAGCCCCCGTTTAAGGCTAGCGGGAGGGTCCGGGGCCAACGTCCTGACTTTC. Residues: CASSPRLRLAGGSGANVLTF.

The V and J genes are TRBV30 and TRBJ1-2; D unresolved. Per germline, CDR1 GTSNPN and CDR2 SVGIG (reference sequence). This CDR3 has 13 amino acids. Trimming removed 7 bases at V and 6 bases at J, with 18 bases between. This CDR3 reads CAFTRGLADGYTF. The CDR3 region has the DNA TGTGCCTTTACCCGGGGTTTAGCAGATGGCTACACCTTC.

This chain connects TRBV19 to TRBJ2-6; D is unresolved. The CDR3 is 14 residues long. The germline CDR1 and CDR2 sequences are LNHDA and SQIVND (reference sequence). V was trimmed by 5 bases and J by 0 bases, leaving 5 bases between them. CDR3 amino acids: CASSQASGANVLTF. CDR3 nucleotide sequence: TGTGCCAGTAGTCAAGCCTCTGGGGCCAACGTCCTGACTTTC.

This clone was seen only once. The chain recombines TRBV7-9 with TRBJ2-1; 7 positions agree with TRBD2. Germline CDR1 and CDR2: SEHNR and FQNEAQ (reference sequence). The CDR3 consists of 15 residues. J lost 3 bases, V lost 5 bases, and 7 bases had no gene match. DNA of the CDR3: TGTGCCAGCAGCCTACTACTAGCGCGCTACAATGAGCAGTTCTTC. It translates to CASSLLLARYNEQFF. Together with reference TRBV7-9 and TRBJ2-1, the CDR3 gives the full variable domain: DTGVSQNPRHKITKRGQNVTFRCDPISEHNRLYWYRQTLGQGPEFLTYFQNEAQLEKSRLLSDRFSAERPKGSFSTLEIQRTEQGDSAMYLCASSLLLARYNEQFFGPGTRLTVL.

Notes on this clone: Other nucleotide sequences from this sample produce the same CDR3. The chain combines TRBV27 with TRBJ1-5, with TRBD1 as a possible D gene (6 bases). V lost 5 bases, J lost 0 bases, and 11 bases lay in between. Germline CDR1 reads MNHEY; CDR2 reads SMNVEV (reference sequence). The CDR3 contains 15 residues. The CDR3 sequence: CASSIDRTSNQPQHF. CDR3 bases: TGTGCCAGCAGTATCGACAGGACTAGCAATCAGCCCCAGCATTTT.

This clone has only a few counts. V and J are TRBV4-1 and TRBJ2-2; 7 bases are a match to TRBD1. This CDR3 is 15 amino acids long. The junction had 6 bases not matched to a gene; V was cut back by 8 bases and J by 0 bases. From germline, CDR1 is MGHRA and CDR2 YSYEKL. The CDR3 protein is CASLGQPPNTGELFF. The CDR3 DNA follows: TGCGCCAGCTTGGGACAGCCTCCGAACACCGGGGAGCTGTTTTTT.

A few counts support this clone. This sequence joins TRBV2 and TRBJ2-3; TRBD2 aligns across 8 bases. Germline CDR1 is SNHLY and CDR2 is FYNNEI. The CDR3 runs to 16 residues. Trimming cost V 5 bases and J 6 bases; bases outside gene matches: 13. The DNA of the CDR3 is TGTGCCAGCAGTCTCGCGGTAGCGGGGTCGGGTGATACGCAGTATTTT. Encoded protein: CASSLAVAGSGDTQYF.

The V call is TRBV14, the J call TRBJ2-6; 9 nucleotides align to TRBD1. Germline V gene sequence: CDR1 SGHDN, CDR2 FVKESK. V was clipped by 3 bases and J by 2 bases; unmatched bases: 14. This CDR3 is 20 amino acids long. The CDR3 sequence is CASSQGAGTGLPPGANVLTF. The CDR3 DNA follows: TGTGCCAGCAGCCAGGGCGCCGGGACAGGGTTACCCCCTGGGGCCAACGTCCTGACTTTC.

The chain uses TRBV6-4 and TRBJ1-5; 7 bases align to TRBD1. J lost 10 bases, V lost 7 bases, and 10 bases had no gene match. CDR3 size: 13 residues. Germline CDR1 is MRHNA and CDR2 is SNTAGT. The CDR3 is CASIGTDLLPQHF. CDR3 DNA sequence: TGTGCCAGCATTGGGACAGACCTCCTCCCCCAGCATTTT.

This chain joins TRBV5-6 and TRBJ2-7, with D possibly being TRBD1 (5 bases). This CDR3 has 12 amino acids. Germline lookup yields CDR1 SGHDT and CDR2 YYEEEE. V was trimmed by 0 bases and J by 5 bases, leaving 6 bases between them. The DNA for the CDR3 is TGTGCCAGCAGCTTGGGGGGCGACGAGCAGTACTTC. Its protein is CASSLGGDEQYF. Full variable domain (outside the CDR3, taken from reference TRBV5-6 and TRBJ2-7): DAGVTQSPTHLIKTRGQQVTLRCSPKSGHDTVSWYQQALGQGPQFIFQYYEEEERQRGNFPDRFSGHQFPNYSSELNVNALLLGDSALYLCASSLGGDEQYFGPGTRLTVT.

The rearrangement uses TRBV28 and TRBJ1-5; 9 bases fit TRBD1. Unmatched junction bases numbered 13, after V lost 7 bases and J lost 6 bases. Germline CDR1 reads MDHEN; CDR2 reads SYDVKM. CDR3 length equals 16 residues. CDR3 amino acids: CASNPSGQGEGQPQHF. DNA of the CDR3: TGTGCCAGCAACCCTTCGGGACAGGGAGAGGGTCAGCCCCAGCATTTT. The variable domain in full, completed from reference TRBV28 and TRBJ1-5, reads DVKVTQSSRYLVKRTGEKVFLECVQDMDHENMFWYRQDPGLGLRLIYFSYDVKMKEKGDIPEGYSVSREKKERFSLILESASTNQTSMYLCASNPSGQGEGQPQHFGDGTRLSIL.

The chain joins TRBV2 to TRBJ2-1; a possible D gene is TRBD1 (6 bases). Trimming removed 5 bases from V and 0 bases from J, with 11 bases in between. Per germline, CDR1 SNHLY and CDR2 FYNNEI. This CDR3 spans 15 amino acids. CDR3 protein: CASSNDRSSYNEQFF. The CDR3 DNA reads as TGTGCCAGCAGTAATGACAGGAGCTCCTACAATGAGCAGTTCTTC.

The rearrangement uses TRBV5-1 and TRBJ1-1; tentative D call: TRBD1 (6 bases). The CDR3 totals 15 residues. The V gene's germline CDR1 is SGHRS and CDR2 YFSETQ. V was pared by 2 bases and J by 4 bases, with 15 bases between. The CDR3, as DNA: TGCGCCAGCAGCTTATCCGGGGGGCTTGGCACTGAAGCTTTCTTT. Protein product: CASSLSGGLGTEAFF.

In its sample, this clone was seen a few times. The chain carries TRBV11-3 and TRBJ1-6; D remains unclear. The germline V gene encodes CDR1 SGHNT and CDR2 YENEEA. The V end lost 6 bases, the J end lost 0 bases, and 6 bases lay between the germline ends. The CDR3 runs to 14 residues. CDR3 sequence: CASRVSSYNSPLHF. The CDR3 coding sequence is TGTGCCAGCAGGGTGAGCTCCTATAATTCACCCCTCCACTTT. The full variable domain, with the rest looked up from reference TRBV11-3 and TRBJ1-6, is EAGVVQSPRYKIIEKKQPVAFWCNPISGHNTLYWYLQNLGQGPELLIRYENEEAVDDSQLPKDRFSAERLKGVDSTLKIQPAELGDSAVYLCASRVSSYNSPLHFGNGTRLTVT.

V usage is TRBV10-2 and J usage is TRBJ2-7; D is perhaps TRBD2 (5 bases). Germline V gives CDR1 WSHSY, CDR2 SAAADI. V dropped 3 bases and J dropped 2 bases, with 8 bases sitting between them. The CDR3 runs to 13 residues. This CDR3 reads CASSDWETYEQYF. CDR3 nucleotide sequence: TGCGCCAGCAGTGACTGGGAGACCTACGAGCAGTACTTC.

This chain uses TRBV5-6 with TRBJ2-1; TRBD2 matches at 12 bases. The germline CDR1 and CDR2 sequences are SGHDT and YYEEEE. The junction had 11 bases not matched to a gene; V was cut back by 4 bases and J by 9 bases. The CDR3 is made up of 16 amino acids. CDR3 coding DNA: TGTGCCAGCAGCCGGTGGGCTAGCGGGAGGGTGGGTGAGCAGTTCTTC. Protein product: CASSRWASGRVGEQFF.

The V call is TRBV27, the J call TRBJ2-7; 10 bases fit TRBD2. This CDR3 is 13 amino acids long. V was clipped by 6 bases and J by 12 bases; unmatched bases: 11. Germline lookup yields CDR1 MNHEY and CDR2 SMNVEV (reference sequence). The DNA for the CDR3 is TGTGCCAGCAGAGATACAGGGACTAGCGCGCCGTACTTC. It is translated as CASRDTGTSAPYF.